These T cell receptor beta chains were read from a single sample in a study of blood T cells in healthy people across ages. MiXCR was run by TCRdb on the 5' RACE reads, yielding one entry per CDR3 protein. The sample holds 980,000 or so distinct CDR3 sequences; roughly 50% are singletons and the top ten take around 15%. Input material: blood. Receptors originate from a man aged 30 to 45 in good health. Each CDR3 is given with its conserved first and last residue. A D gene is named only where the DNA matches it firmly. Size is omitted from some rows. Given values are once, few, many or a class for expanded clones.

V: TRBV3-1; J: TRBJ2-5; D: NA; size: NA; DNA: TGTGCCAGCAGCCAGTCAGAGGGGAGAGAGTACTTC; CDR3: CASSQSEGREYF
V: TRBV29-1; J: TRBJ2-7; D: NA; size: many; DNA: TGCAGCGTTGAGGACAGTTTAACCTACGAGCAGTACTTC; CDR3: CSVEDSLTYEQYF
V: TRBV7-2; J: TRBJ2-5; D: NA; size: NA; DNA: TGTGCCAGCAGCTCGGACCTGGGGGAGACCCAGTACTTC; CDR3: CASSSDLGETQYF
V: TRBV29-1; J: TRBJ2-3; D: NA; size: NA; DNA: TGCAGCGTTGTCCCCCTAGGAGCAGGGGTCACAGATACGCAGTATTTT; CDR3: CSVVPLGAGVTDTQYF
V: TRBV4-2; J: TRBJ1-4; D: TRBD1; size: NA; DNA: TGTGCCAGCAGCCAATGGACAGGCACTAATGAAAAACTGTTTTTT; CDR3: CASSQWTGTNEKLFF
V: TRBV20-1; J: TRBJ2-7; D: NA; size: few; DNA: TGCAGTGCTAGAGACAGGGCAGACTACGAGCAGTACTTC; CDR3: CSARDRADYEQYF
V: TRBV5-1; J: TRBJ2-5; D: TRBD2; size: NA; DNA: TGCGCCAGCAGCTTTCTAGCGGGGAGCCAAGAGACCCAGTACTTC; CDR3: CASSFLAGSQETQYF
V: TRBV5-1; J: TRBJ1-2; D: NA; size: NA; DNA: TGCGCCAGCAGCTTCTCGGCGGTCTATGGCTACACCTTC; CDR3: CASSFSAVYGYTF
V: TRBV4-3; J: TRBJ2-3; D: NA; size: few; DNA: TGCGCCAGCAGCCAGGACTACTTTTATACGCAGTATTTT; CDR3: CASSQDYFYTQYF
V: TRBV5-5; J: TRBJ1-5; D: NA; size: few; DNA: TGTGCCAGCAGCTTCTCGGCGTCCGGAAATCAGCCCCAGCATTTT; CDR3: CASSFSASGNQPQHF
V: TRBV6-2/TRBV6-3; J: TRBJ1-5; D: TRBD1; size: NA; DNA: TGTGCCAGCAGTCCGTGGGACAGGGGAGGCAATCAGCCCCAGCATTTT; CDR3: CASSPWDRGGNQPQHF
V: TRBV12-3/TRBV12-4; J: TRBJ2-3; D: TRBD1; size: NA; DNA: TGTGCCAGTAGTTTACGGACAGGGTTCACAGATACGCAGTATTTT; CDR3: CASSLRTGFTDTQYF
V: TRBV20-1; J: TRBJ2-5; D: TRBD2; size: NA; DNA: TGCAGTGCTAGGTCACTAGCGGTACAAGAGACCCAGTACTTC; CDR3: CSARSLAVQETQYF
V: TRBV12-3/TRBV12-4; J: TRBJ1-3; D: NA; size: once; DNA: TGTGCCAGCAGCCCGACATCTGGAAACACCATATATTTT; CDR3: CASSPTSGNTIYF
V: TRBV6-1; J: TRBJ1-2; D: TRBD1; size: few; DNA: TGTGCCAGCAGTGATTGGGACAGGGGGGAGTATGGCTACACCTTC; CDR3: CASSDWDRGEYGYTF
V: TRBV9; J: TRBJ2-5; D: NA; size: NA; DNA: TGTGCCAGCACCGGCCAGAACAATGAGCAGTACTTC; CDR3: CASTGQNNEQYF
V: TRBV6-2/TRBV6-3; J: TRBJ2-7; D: NA; size: NA; DNA: TGTGCCAGCAGTTCCGACTCAGCCGAGCAGTACTTC; CDR3: CASSSDSAEQYF
V: TRBV29-1; J: TRBJ2-6; D: NA; size: NA; DNA: TGCAGCGTTGTTCACGAGGGGAGGTCCGGGGCCAACGTCCTGACTTTC; CDR3: CSVVHEGRSGANVLTF
V: TRBV5-1; J: TRBJ1-6; D: NA; size: many; DNA: TGCGCCAGCAGCGACAGCTCCTATAATTCACCCCTCCACTTT; CDR3: CASSDSSYNSPLHF
V: TRBV9; J: TRBJ1-6; D: TRBD1; size: many; DNA: TGTGCCAGCAGCGCCGGGGACAGCTATAATTCACCCCTCCACTTT; CDR3: CASSAGDSYNSPLHF
V: TRBV20-1; J: TRBJ2-3; D: TRBD2; size: NA; DNA: TGCAGTGCTCGACCGACTAGCGGGGGGGCCTTAGATACGCAGTATTTT; CDR3: CSARPTSGGALDTQYF
V: TRBV7-8; J: TRBJ2-5; D: NA; size: NA; DNA: TGTGCCAGCAGCTTGCGGGCAGTGTCTCCGGGGGAGACCCAGTACTTC; CDR3: CASSLRAVSPGETQYF